The present entry profiles one T cell receptor (beta chain) with its context. This entry is derived from a study of blood T cell repertoires in COVID-19. Only in-frame clones appear in the TCRdb table, and some are missing; sequencing was by immunoSEQ multiplex PCR. The data contain under 50,000 clones, 79% of them singletons. This CDR3 spans 12 amino acids. Trimming cost V 7 bases and J 5 bases; bases outside gene matches: 4. Germline CDR1 reads MNHEY; CDR2 reads SVGAGI. The specimen was peripheral blood. The receptor comes from a man aged 65 to 79 with acute or convalescent COVID-19. The gene calls are TRBV6-5 and TRBJ1-1; 7 bases fit TRBD1. CDR3 DNA sequence: TGTGCCAGCATTCAGGGGGGAACTGAAGCTTTCTTT. Translation: CASIQGGTEAFF.